One TCR beta chain is described in this entry. This record belongs to a study of T cell changes during pregnancy in multiple sclerosis. V lost 0 bases and J lost 4, with 11 bases in between. The CDR3 length is 15 residues. Per germline, CDR1 SGHDN and CDR2 FVKESK. Data came from immunoSEQ multiplex PCR; TCRdb stores just in-frame clones and leaves some out. The data hold some 48,000 clones, with about 93% observed a single time. This receptor was obtained from a female donor in good health, enrolled as a control in a pregnancy study. The chain couples TRBV14 to TRBJ2-3; TRBD2 might be the D (5 bases). This material consisted of CD4+ T cells from peripheral blood mononuclear cells, taken after pregnancy. The CDR3 nucleotides are TGTGCCAGCAGCCAAGATTTGAGAGGGCCAGATACGCAGTATTTT. Translation: CASSQDLRGPDTQYF.